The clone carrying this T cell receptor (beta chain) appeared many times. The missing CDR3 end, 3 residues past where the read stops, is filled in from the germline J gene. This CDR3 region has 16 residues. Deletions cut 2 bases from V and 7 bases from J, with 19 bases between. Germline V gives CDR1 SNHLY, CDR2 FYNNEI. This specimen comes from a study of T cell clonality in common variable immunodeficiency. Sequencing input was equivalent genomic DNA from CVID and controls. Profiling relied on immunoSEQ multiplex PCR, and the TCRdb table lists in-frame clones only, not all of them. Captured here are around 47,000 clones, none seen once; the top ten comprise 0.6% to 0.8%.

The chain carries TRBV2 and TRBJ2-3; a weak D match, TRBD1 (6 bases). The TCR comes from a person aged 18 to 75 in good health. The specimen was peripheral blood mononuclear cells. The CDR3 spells CASSEPPTGLRNTQYF. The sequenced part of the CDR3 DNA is TGTGCCAGCAGTGAACCCCCGACAGGCCTTAGAAATACG.